Presented here are 12 T cell receptor beta chains from one specimen sequenced in a study. From the RT-PCR reads, TCRdb called clonotypes with MiXCR, one entry per CDR3 protein. This sample yields about 700,000 distinct CDR3 sequences, of which approximately 15% are seen a single time; 3% to 4.5% belongs to the top ten. Sequenced input: memory CD4+ T cells from blood. The origin of the receptors is a female donor in good health, serving as a healthy control.

This clonotype appeared many times. The gene calls are TRBV4-3 and TRBJ1-1; D remains ambiguous. The ends were cut back, 2 bases at V and 2 bases at J, with 9 bases in the middle. This CDR3 comprises 14 residues. CDR1 is LGHNA, CDR2 YSLEER, per germline. The CDR3 DNA is TGCGCCAGCAGCCAATGGGGTGCAAACACTGAAGCTTTCTTT. Its translation is CASSQWGANTEAFF.

The chain employs TRBV18 and TRBJ2-2, with D possibly TRBD2 on 5 matching bases. Per the germline V gene, CDR1 is KGHSH and CDR2 is LQKENI. This CDR3 spans 16 amino acids. Trimming pared 3 bases from V and 7 bases from J, leaving 18 bases between. DNA of the CDR3: TGTGCCAGCTCACCGGTTTCGCTAGCTGTCCTCGGGGAGCTGTTTTTT. Encoded protein: CASSPVSLAVLGELFF.

This clonotype was found many times. The gene calls are TRBV6-5 and TRBJ2-7, with 7 positions matching TRBD2. Trimming at V came to 2 bases and at J to 5 bases, leaving 15 bases not matched to a gene. Germline V lookup: CDR1 MNHEY, CDR2 SVGAGI. CDR3 length: 17 amino acids. The CDR3 DNA is TGTGCCAGCAGTTACGGGGGGGTTTGGACTGGAGTCGACGAGCAGTACTTC. The encoded protein is CASSYGGVWTGVDEQYF.

This clonotype was seen at least ten times. The chain uses TRBV5-1 and TRBJ2-3, with TRBD1 matching over 8 bases. The CDR3 runs to 15 residues. Germline V gives CDR1 SGHRS, CDR2 YFSETQ. V was clipped by 2 bases and J by 1 base; unmatched bases: 3. CDR3 coding DNA: TGCGCCAGCAGCTTAGGACAGGGAGGCACAGATACGCAGTATTTT. Encoded protein: CASSLGQGGTDTQYF.

This clonotype has ten or more counts. This chain uses TRBV7-9 with TRBJ2-7, with D possibly matching TRBD2 (6 bases). Trimming stripped 1 base from V and 2 bases from J, with 12 bases between. This CDR3 is 15 amino acids long. Per the germline V gene, CDR1 is SEHNR and CDR2 is FQNEAQ (reference sequence). This CDR3 is CASSLVSGSTYEQYF. CDR3 nucleotide sequence: TGTGCCAGCAGCTTAGTGAGCGGGTCGACCTACGAGCAGTACTTC.

This chain uses TRBV5-5 with TRBJ2-3, with 7 positions matching TRBD2. Germline V gene lookup returns CDR1 SGHKS and CDR2 YYEKEE (reference sequence). This CDR3 contains 15 residues. V was pared by 4 bases and J by 8 bases, with 13 bases of the junction left unmatched. The CDR3 here is CASSVLAARGGTQYF. In DNA, the CDR3 is TGTGCCAGCAGCGTTCTAGCGGCGCGCGGGGGTACGCAGTATTTT.

This clonotype was counted ten times or more. V and J are TRBV20-1 and TRBJ1-1, with TRBD1 identical over 10 bases. Germline CDR1 DFQATT, CDR2 SNEGSKA (reference sequence). The CDR3 covers 19 residues. V lost 3 bases to trimming and J lost 0 bases; unmatched junction nucleotides: 16. CDR3 residues: CSASPPTGQGISVNTEAFF. CDR3 nucleotide sequence: TGCAGTGCTAGCCCTCCTACGGGACAGGGGATTTCGGTGAACACTGAAGCTTTCTTT.

This clonotype came up many times. The rearrangement uses TRBV20-1 and TRBJ2-7; 7 positions agree with TRBD1. There are 12 residues in the CDR3. CDR1 and CDR2 (germline): DFQATT, SNEGSKA (reference sequence). The J segment lost 4 bases and the V segment lost 6 bases, leaving 6 bases of the junction unmatched. The CDR3 sequence is CSATGTAYEQYF. CDR3 nucleotides: TGCAGTGCCACCGGGACAGCTTACGAGCAGTACTTC.

This clonotype was recorded many times. The chain couples TRBV5-1 to TRBJ2-3, with 14 bases matching TRBD2. This CDR3 is 17 amino acids long. Germline V gene data show CDR1 as SGHRS and CDR2 as YFSETQ. Trimming at V came to 3 bases and at J to 2 bases, leaving 5 bases not matched to a gene. The CDR3 spells CASSSGLAGDYTDTQYF. The DNA for the CDR3 is TGCGCCAGCAGCTCGGGACTAGCGGGGGACTACACAGATACGCAGTATTTT. The full variable domain, with the rest looked up from reference TRBV5-1 and TRBJ2-3, is KAGVTQTPRYLIKTRGQQVTLSCSPISGHRSVSWYQQTPGQGLQFLFEYFSETQRNKGNFPGRFSGRQFSNSRSEMNVSTLELGDSALYLCASSSGLAGDYTDTQYFGPGTRLTVL.

This clonotype showed up just a few times. This chain links TRBV5-1 with TRBJ2-3; 7 positions agree with TRBD2. The V segment lost 0 bases and the J segment 6 bases; nucleotides outside the gene matches: 7. The V gene's germline CDR1 is SGHRS and CDR2 YFSETQ. The CDR3 length is 15 residues. The CDR3 sequence: CASSLAGGPRDTQYF. The CDR3 bases are TGCGCCAGCAGCTTGGCGGGAGGCCCAAGGGATACGCAGTATTTT.

This clonotype turned up a few times. The chain links TRBV9 to TRBJ2-7, with D possibly matching TRBD2 (6 bases). Trimming shortened V by 3 bases and J by 4 bases, and 17 bases separated the two germline ends. Germline assignment: CDR1 SGDLS and CDR2 YYNGEE. The CDR3 is made up of 15 amino acids. The CDR3 sequence: CASSAAGHGSYEQYF. The CDR3 DNA is TGTGCCAGCAGCGCGGCCGGACACGGGAGTTACGAGCAGTACTTC.

This clonotype was detected only a few times. V is TRBV20-1 and J is TRBJ1-5; D remains ambiguous. The germline CDR1 and CDR2 sequences are DFQATT and SNEGSKA (reference sequence). V was pared by 1 base and J by 0 bases, with 7 bases between. The CDR3 totals 14 residues. The CDR3 bases are TGCAGTGCTAGAGTTGCGGGTAGCAATCAGCCCCAGCATTTT. It is translated as CSARVAGSNQPQHF.